The 16 T cell receptor beta chains presented below share a single source sample, sequenced in a study of shared clonotypes between healthy human individuals (dated by TCRdb to the early 2020s). Libraries were constructed by the immunoSEQ multiplex PCR assay. TCRdb retrieved this table from immuneACCESS and kept in-frame rearrangements only. Not all clones are present; in checked studies, unresolved V genes account for under half, and no reason is known for the remainder. Recorded for this sample are some 380,000 clones; roughly 96% of them occurred a single time. The ten largest clones add up to 0.32% of the sample. The sequencing sample was made of memory CD8+ T cells sorted from blood. The sample's cell subset or site label, in plain terms: CD45RO+ cells pooled with CCR7-negative TemRA cells. These receptors originate from a man aged 25-45 years in good health.

The rearrangement joins TRBV6-5 to TRBJ1-5; D unresolved. Germline lookup yields CDR1 MNHEY and CDR2 SVGAGI. The length of the CDR3 is 14 residues. The germline V and J ends were trimmed by 8 bases and 2 bases, with 13 bases remaining between them. The CDR3 region has the DNA TGTGCCAGCGGTATGGGTAAGGGCAATCAGCCCCAGCATTTT. Amino acid sequence: CASGMGKGNQPQHF.

The chain uses TRBV5-1 and TRBJ2-1; 11 nucleotides match TRBD2. Per germline, CDR1 SGHRS and CDR2 YFSETQ. The CDR3 runs to 19 residues. V shed 2 bases and J 0 bases; nucleotides not matched to a gene: 10. The CDR3 DNA follows: TGCGCCAGCAGCTTAGGTAGCGGGAGGGCCTTCCCCTCCTACAATGAGCAGTTCTTC. It encodes CASSLGSGRAFPSYNEQFF.

This chain connects TRBV9 to TRBJ2-3; either TRBD1 or TRBD2 may fit D (5 bases each). The CDR3 consists of 18 residues. Germline-derived CDR1 and CDR2 are SGDLS and YYNGEE. Trimming took off 0 bases at V and 0 bases at J, with 17 bases between the two ends. The CDR3 DNA reads TGTGCCAGCAGCGTAGGGTATACTTTGGGGACCAGCACAGATACGCAGTATTTT. It translates to CASSVGYTLGTSTDTQYF.

The chain links TRBV21-1 to TRBJ2-7; the table's D call of TRBD2 was not tested on the DNA. TRBV21-1 is a listed pseudogene. The CDR3 runs 16 residues. Here the CDR3 DNA reads TGTGCCAGCAGCAAAGCGGGACTAGCGGGCTCCTACGAGCAGTACTTC. It translates to CASSKAGLAGSYEQYF.

This chain joins TRBV6-5 and TRBJ1-2; possibly TRBD1 for D (6 bases). V was pared by 3 bases and J by 4 bases, with 12 bases between. The CDR3 runs 14 residues. CDR1 MNHEY and CDR2 SVGAGI come from the germline V gene. The CDR3 sequence is CASSYADSPYGYTF. CDR3 nucleotide sequence: TGTGCCAGCAGTTATGCGGACAGCCCCTATGGCTACACCTTC.

This chain links TRBV18 with TRBJ2-1; 11 bases map to TRBD2. The germline V gene encodes CDR1 KGHSH and CDR2 LQKENI. Unmatched junction bases numbered 6, after V lost 6 bases and J lost 5 bases. This CDR3 spans 15 amino acids. CDR3 sequence: CASSSLAGVNNEQFF. The CDR3 DNA reads TGTGCCAGCTCTTCACTAGCGGGAGTAAACAATGAGCAGTTCTTC.

This sequence joins TRBV10-3 and TRBJ2-5, with 10 bases identical to TRBD2. The CDR3 has 14 residues. Trimming took 6 bases from V and 3 from J; bases not matched to a gene: 4. From germline, CDR1 is ENHRY and CDR2 SYGVKD. CDR3 in amino acids: CAISLTSGKETQYF. The CDR3 nucleotides read TGTGCCATCAGCCTAACTAGCGGGAAAGAGACCCAGTACTTC.

The V gene is TRBV5-1, the J gene TRBJ2-3, with 9 bases matching TRBD2. Germline CDR1 SGHRS, CDR2 YFSETQ. CDR3 length: 16 amino acids. J lost 5 bases, V lost 4 bases, and 11 bases had no gene match. The CDR3: CASSPLSGRLGDTQYF. The CDR3 coding sequence is TGCGCCAGCAGCCCCCTTAGCGGGAGATTGGGAGATACGCAGTATTTT. Drawing the rest from reference TRBV5-1 and TRBJ2-3, the complete variable domain is KAGVTQTPRYLIKTRGQQVTLSCSPISGHRSVSWYQQTPGQGLQFLFEYFSETQRNKGNFPGRFSGRQFSNSRSEMNVSTLELGDSALYLCASSPLSGRLGDTQYFGPGTRLTVL.

V and J are TRBV5-1 and TRBJ2-7; no firm D call. The CDR3 consists of 15 residues. V lost 0 bases to trimming and J lost 0 bases, with 10 bases between them. CDR1 is SGHRS and CDR2 is YFSETQ in the germline V gene. The CDR3 reads CASSLEAYSSYEQYF. The CDR3 nucleotides are TGCGCCAGCAGCTTGGAAGCGTATAGCTCCTACGAGCAGTACTTC.

This chain links TRBV9 with TRBJ1-2; possibly TRBD1 for D (6 bases). There are 13 residues in the CDR3. Germline V lookup: CDR1 SGDLS, CDR2 YYNGEE. The V end was cut by 4 bases, the J end by 4 bases, with 11 bases between. CDR3 sequence reads: CASSFTGLYGYTF. The CDR3, as DNA: TGTGCCAGCAGCTTTACAGGGCTCTATGGCTACACCTTC.

This clone was seen only once. The chain links TRBV19 to TRBJ2-3; D unresolved. The length of the CDR3 is 11 residues. Germline loops: CDR1 LNHDA, CDR2 SQIVND (reference sequence). Trimming pared 8 bases from V and 7 bases from J, leaving 10 bases between. This CDR3 is CASGMANTQYF. CDR3 nucleotide sequence: TGTGCCAGTGGAATGGCTAATACGCAGTATTTT.

The chain uses TRBV19 and TRBJ2-5; 9 bases map to TRBD1. J was trimmed by 5 bases and V by 9 bases; bases with no gene match: 7. This CDR3 comprises 13 residues. CDR1 and CDR2 (germline): LNHDA, SQIVND (reference sequence). The CDR3 DNA reads TGTGCCAGCCGTACAGGGGGCGGTGAGACCCAGTACTTC. Protein: CASRTGGGETQYF.

The CDR3 spells CASSFPSGNTGELFF. The CDR3 DNA sequence: TGCGCCAGCAGCTTTCCTAGCGGAAACACCGGGGAGCTGTTTTTT. The chain uses TRBV5-1 and TRBJ2-2; 7 bases match TRBD2. V dropped 2 bases and J dropped 2; count of bases not matched to a gene: 3. Germline-derived CDR1 and CDR2 are SGHRS and YFSETQ. The CDR3 contains 15 residues.

The chain carries TRBV7-9 and TRBJ2-1; 14 bases fit TRBD2. The CDR3 covers 16 residues. CDR1 is SEHNR and CDR2 is FQNEAQ in the germline V gene (reference sequence). After removal of 1 base from V and 6 bases from J, the junction contained 2 bases not matched to a gene. CDR3 bases: TGTGCCAGCAGCTTAGTGGGGACTAGCGGGAGCAATGAGCAGTTCTTC. Encoded protein: CASSLVGTSGSNEQFF.

The V call is TRBV10-3, the J call TRBJ1-3, with TRBD1 matching 9 bases. The V gene end was trimmed by 4 bases and the J gene end by 2 bases; junction bases not matched to a gene: 0. This CDR3 is built from 14 residues. Germline V gene data show CDR1 as ENHRY and CDR2 as SYGVKD. CDR3 nucleotides: TGTGCCATCAGTGGACAGGGGGCTGGAAACACCATATATTTT. Its protein product is CAISGQGAGNTIYF.

The chain has TRBV5-1 and TRBJ2-5; the match to TRBD2 covers 13 bases. There are 16 residues in the CDR3. The V segment lost 4 bases and the J segment 3 bases; nucleotides outside the gene matches: 6. The germline V gene has CDR1 SGHRS and CDR2 YFSETQ. In DNA, the CDR3 is TGCGCCAGCAGCCGTATTGGACTAGCGGGAGAAGAGACCCAGTACTTC. It is translated as CASSRIGLAGEETQYF.